This T cell receptor (beta chain) was found in a study of CXCR3-negative and CXCR3-positive naive CD8 T cells. Study-level points and caveats: Naive subsets showed comparable surface CD5, and TCR interaction strength was also inferred from TRB CDR3 physicochemistry. A higher hydrophobicity marked the TRB CDR3s of CXCR3-positive naive cells versus CXCR3-negative naive cells.

Libraries of TRB cDNA were made by 5' RACE and carried UMIs. For each CDR3 protein, TCRdb gives one entry from its re-call of the 5' RACE reads, without DNA. The sample table sets out about 89,000 distinct CDR3 sequences. CDR1 is LGHNA, CDR2 YSLEER, per germline. The CDR3 has 15 amino acids. With regard to this clonotype: Its antigen is currently unknown.

This chain uses TRBV4-3 with TRBJ1-3. This sequence was found in a human donor in good health. Some clones in this sample may be carry-over from other donors' samples. The sequencing input was naive CXCR3+ CD8+ T cells from blood. Subset noted: CD45RO-CCR7+CD27+CD95- naive CD8+ T cells expressing CXCR3 (TNR3+). This chain's CDR3 is CASSQDSFSGNTIYF.